The rows below give T cell receptor beta chains drawn from one sample of a study of identical twins. TCRdb itself ran the 5' RACE reads through MiXCR, one entry per CDR3 protein. The sample has around 490,000 distinct CDR3 sequences; nearly 15% are singletons. These data also formed part of another study, on yellow fever vaccine responses in identical twins.

Sequenced material: CD4+ T cells sorted from blood. These TCRs come from a woman aged 18 to 35 in good health. Both conserved end residues are part of each CDR3. A D gene is named only where the DNA matches it firmly. Only part of the rows carry a size: once, few, many, or a class if the clone is expanded.

clone size: many; D gene: TRBD2; V gene: TRBV7-8; J gene: TRBJ2-2; CDR3 length: 16; CDR3 protein: CASSLDGTSGIRELFF; CDR3 DNA: TGTGCCAGCAGCTTAGACGGGACTAGCGGGATCAGGGAGCTGTTTTTT
clone size: many; D gene: TRBD1; V gene: TRBV5-1; J gene: TRBJ2-5; CDR3 length: 13; CDR3 protein: CASSRQGEETQYF; CDR3 DNA: TGCGCCAGCAGCCGACAGGGGGAAGAGACCCAGTACTTC
clone size: .; D gene: .; V gene: TRBV7-8; J gene: TRBJ2-3; CDR3 length: 15; CDR3 protein: CASSLVSSQVDTQYF; CDR3 DNA: TGTGCCAGCAGCTTAGTGTCCAGTCAAGTAGATACGCAGTATTTT
clone size: .; D gene: .; V gene: TRBV9; J gene: TRBJ1-1; CDR3 length: 14; CDR3 protein: CASSVVRGATEAFF; CDR3 DNA: TGTGCCAGCAGCGTAGTGAGAGGGGCCACTGAAGCTTTCTTT
clone size: many; D gene: .; V gene: TRBV12-3/TRBV12-4; J gene: TRBJ1-2; CDR3 length: 13; CDR3 protein: CASSFSGDYGYTF; CDR3 DNA: TGTGCCAGCAGTTTTTCAGGGGACTATGGCTACACCTTC
clone size: .; D gene: .; V gene: TRBV24-1; J gene: TRBJ2-5; CDR3 length: 16; CDR3 protein: CATSPGVGPRGETQYF; CDR3 DNA: TGTGCCACCAGTCCCGGGGTCGGTCCCCGTGGGGAGACCCAGTACTTC
clone size: few; D gene: .; V gene: TRBV3-1; J gene: TRBJ2-3; CDR3 length: 16; CDR3 protein: CASSQDVLAAADTQYF; CDR3 DNA: TGTGCCAGCAGCCAAGATGTGCTAGCCGCCGCAGATACGCAGTATTTT
clone size: .; D gene: .; V gene: TRBV19; J gene: TRBJ1-1; CDR3 length: 15; CDR3 protein: CASSIDRTMNTEAFF; CDR3 DNA: TGTGCCAGTAGTATAGATCGGACAATGAACACTGAAGCTTTCTTT
clone size: .; D gene: TRBD2; V gene: TRBV12-3/TRBV12-4; J gene: TRBJ2-7; CDR3 length: 16; CDR3 protein: CASSLVTGTRGYEQYF; CDR3 DNA: TGTGCCAGCAGTTTAGTTACCGGGACTAGAGGTTACGAGCAGTACTTC
clone size: few; D gene: TRBD1; V gene: TRBV15; J gene: TRBJ2-1; CDR3 length: 16; CDR3 protein: CATSRDRQGPYNEQFF; CDR3 DNA: TGTGCCACCAGCAGAGATCGACAGGGCCCGTACAATGAGCAGTTCTTC
clone size: many; D gene: .; V gene: TRBV7-3; J gene: TRBJ2-2; CDR3 length: 16; CDR3 protein: CASSLNGEMGTGELFF; CDR3 DNA: TGTGCCAGCAGCTTAAATGGCGAAATGGGCACCGGGGAGCTGTTTTTT
clone size: few; D gene: .; V gene: TRBV12-3/TRBV12-4; J gene: TRBJ2-5; CDR3 length: 13; CDR3 protein: CASNWAPGETQYF; CDR3 DNA: TGTGCCAGCAATTGGGCCCCCGGAGAGACCCAGTACTTC
clone size: .; D gene: .; V gene: TRBV27; J gene: TRBJ2-3; CDR3 length: 18; CDR3 protein: CASSFIGGSGTSTDTQYF; CDR3 DNA: TGTGCCAGCAGTTTTATAGGTGGGAGCGGTACTAGCACAGATACGCAGTATTTT
clone size: many; D gene: .; V gene: TRBV12-3/TRBV12-4; J gene: TRBJ2-1; CDR3 length: 14; CDR3 protein: CASRGRDRENEQFF; CDR3 DNA: TGTGCCAGCAGGGGAAGGGACCGAGAAAATGAGCAGTTCTTC
clone size: few; D gene: .; V gene: TRBV20-1; J gene: TRBJ2-5; CDR3 length: 14; CDR3 protein: CSARGSGGLETQYF; CDR3 DNA: TGCAGTGCTAGAGGATCAGGGGGGTTAGAGACCCAGTACTTC
clone size: many; D gene: .; V gene: TRBV6-1; J gene: TRBJ1-1; CDR3 length: 14; CDR3 protein: CASSPQGRATEAFF; CDR3 DNA: TGTGCCAGCAGTCCACAGGGTCGGGCGACTGAAGCTTTCTTT
clone size: few; D gene: .; V gene: TRBV5-1; J gene: TRBJ2-2; CDR3 length: 14; CDR3 protein: CASSLRRFTGELFF; CDR3 DNA: TGCGCCAGCAGCTTGAGGCGGTTCACCGGGGAGCTGTTTTTT
clone size: few; D gene: .; V gene: TRBV29-1; J gene: TRBJ1-1; CDR3 length: 12; CDR3 protein: CSAQTAYNEAFF; CDR3 DNA: TGCAGCGCTCAGACAGCCTACAATGAAGCTTTCTTT
clone size: .; D gene: TRBD2; V gene: TRBV6-1; J gene: TRBJ2-3; CDR3 length: 15; CDR3 protein: CASSISGGSTDTQYF; CDR3 DNA: TGTGCCAGCAGCATTAGCGGGGGAAGCACAGATACGCAGTATTTT
clone size: few; D gene: TRBD2; V gene: TRBV5-6; J gene: TRBJ2-3; CDR3 length: 16; CDR3 protein: CASSVERGGPTDTQYF; CDR3 DNA: TGTGCCAGCAGCGTTGAGCGGGGGGGACCCACAGATACGCAGTATTTT
clone size: few; D gene: .; V gene: TRBV5-1; J gene: TRBJ2-5; CDR3 length: 14; CDR3 protein: CASSLRQNQETQYF; CDR3 DNA: TGCGCCAGCAGCTTGAGACAGAACCAAGAGACCCAGTACTTC
clone size: .; D gene: .; V gene: TRBV27; J gene: TRBJ2-6; CDR3 length: 16; CDR3 protein: CASSMSPSSGANVLTF; CDR3 DNA: TGTGCCAGCAGTATGTCACCGAGCTCTGGGGCCAACGTCCTGACTTTC
clone size: few; D gene: .; V gene: TRBV5-1; J gene: TRBJ2-7; CDR3 length: 14; CDR3 protein: CASSYAIAGYEQYF; CDR3 DNA: TGCGCCAGCAGCTACGCCATTGCGGGGTATGAGCAGTACTTC
clone size: few; D gene: .; V gene: TRBV5-1; J gene: TRBJ1-2; CDR3 length: 13; CDR3 protein: CASSGGNNYGYTF; CDR3 DNA: TGCGCCAGCAGCGGAGGGAACAACTATGGCTACACCTTC
clone size: few; D gene: .; V gene: TRBV15; J gene: TRBJ1-1; CDR3 length: 15; CDR3 protein: CATSRDRQGPTEAFF; CDR3 DNA: TGTGCCACCAGCAGAGATCGGCAGGGTCCCACTGAAGCTTTCTTT
clone size: many; D gene: .; V gene: TRBV7-8; J gene: TRBJ2-2; CDR3 length: 15; CDR3 protein: CASSPEARGFGELFF; CDR3 DNA: TGTGCCAGCAGCCCCGAAGCAAGGGGGTTCGGGGAGCTGTTTTTT
clone size: .; D gene: .; V gene: TRBV10-3; J gene: TRBJ1-3; CDR3 length: 14; CDR3 protein: CAISGTGSGNTIYF; CDR3 DNA: TGTGCCATCAGTGGGACCGGCTCTGGAAACACCATATATTTT
clone size: .; D gene: .; V gene: TRBV2; J gene: TRBJ2-1; CDR3 length: 15; CDR3 protein: CASSDPGERYNEQFF; CDR3 DNA: TGTGCCAGCAGTGACCCGGGAGAGCGTTACAATGAGCAGTTCTTC
clone size: .; D gene: TRBD2; V gene: TRBV7-2; J gene: TRBJ2-7; CDR3 length: 17; CDR3 protein: CASSPVGTSPIGYEQYF; CDR3 DNA: TGTGCCAGCAGCCCGGTGGGGACTAGTCCGATAGGGTACGAGCAGTACTTC
clone size: .; D gene: .; V gene: TRBV11-2; J gene: TRBJ2-5; CDR3 length: 15; CDR3 protein: CASSLAPGQIETQYF; CDR3 DNA: TGTGCCAGCAGCTTAGCGCCTGGACAGATAGAGACCCAGTACTTC
clone size: .; D gene: .; V gene: TRBV29-1; J gene: TRBJ2-5; CDR3 length: 14; CDR3 protein: CSARSLMGSETQYF; CDR3 DNA: TGCAGCGCTCGTTCCCTTATGGGTAGTGAGACCCAGTACTTC
clone size: few; D gene: .; V gene: TRBV11-2; J gene: TRBJ2-3; CDR3 length: 16; CDR3 protein: CASRPLRAVGTDTQYF; CDR3 DNA: TGTGCCAGCAGGCCCCTCCGGGCCGTCGGCACAGATACGCAGTATTTT
clone size: .; D gene: TRBD1; V gene: TRBV18; J gene: TRBJ1-1; CDR3 length: 15; CDR3 protein: CASSPPGQMNTEAFF; CDR3 DNA: TGTGCCAGCTCACCACCGGGACAGATGAACACTGAAGCTTTCTTT
clone size: .; D gene: .; V gene: TRBV12-3/TRBV12-4; J gene: TRBJ2-1; CDR3 length: 15; CDR3 protein: CASSQDQSSYNEQFF; CDR3 DNA: TGTGCCAGCAGCCAGGACCAAAGCTCCTACAATGAGCAGTTCTTC
clone size: few; D gene: .; V gene: TRBV6-1; J gene: TRBJ2-2; CDR3 length: 15; CDR3 protein: CASSADRTNTGELFF; CDR3 DNA: TGTGCCAGCAGCGCAGACAGAACGAACACCGGGGAGCTGTTTTTT
clone size: .; D gene: .; V gene: TRBV21-1; J gene: TRBJ2-3; CDR3 length: 15; CDR3 protein: CASRKRGCCTDTLYF; CDR3 DNA: TGTGCCAGCAGAAAGCGGGGGTGCTGCACAGATACGCTGTATTTT
clone size: few; D gene: .; V gene: TRBV12-3/TRBV12-4; J gene: TRBJ2-1; CDR3 length: 13; CDR3 protein: CASSWTRNNEQFF; CDR3 DNA: TGTGCCAGCAGCTGGACACGCAACAATGAGCAGTTCTTC
clone size: .; D gene: TRBD2; V gene: TRBV20-1; J gene: TRBJ2-2; CDR3 length: 15; CDR3 protein: CSAISGRAATGELFF; CDR3 DNA: TGCAGTGCGATCAGCGGGAGGGCCGCTACCGGGGAGCTGTTTTTT
clone size: .; D gene: .; V gene: TRBV6-1; J gene: TRBJ1-4; CDR3 length: 14; CDR3 protein: CATNRGRGNEKLFF; CDR3 DNA: TGTGCAACCAACCGGGGCAGGGGAAATGAAAAACTGTTTTTT
clone size: few; D gene: TRBD2; V gene: TRBV12-3/TRBV12-4; J gene: TRBJ2-1; CDR3 length: 15; CDR3 protein: CASRGSGRFRNEQFF; CDR3 DNA: TGTGCCAGCAGGGGCAGCGGGAGATTCCGCAATGAGCAGTTCTTC
clone size: .; D gene: TRBD1; V gene: TRBV5-1; J gene: TRBJ2-5; CDR3 length: 16; CDR3 protein: CASSFTGTGYQETQYF; CDR3 DNA: TGCGCCAGCAGCTTCACCGGGACAGGGTACCAAGAGACCCAGTACTTC
clone size: few; D gene: .; V gene: TRBV7-6; J gene: TRBJ1-1; CDR3 length: 13; CDR3 protein: CASSFGQETEAFF; CDR3 DNA: TGTGCCAGCAGCTTTGGGCAAGAGACTGAAGCTTTCTTT
clone size: .; D gene: TRBD1; V gene: TRBV13; J gene: TRBJ1-1; CDR3 length: 15; CDR3 protein: CASSALTGLGTEAFF; CDR3 DNA: TGTGCCAGCAGCGCGCTGACAGGGTTGGGCACTGAAGCTTTCTTT
clone size: .; D gene: .; V gene: TRBV10-2; J gene: TRBJ1-1; CDR3 length: 13; CDR3 protein: CASSVGVYTEAFF; CDR3 DNA: TGCGCCAGCAGTGTGGGGGTGTACACTGAAGCTTTCTTT
clone size: .; D gene: .; V gene: TRBV3-1; J gene: TRBJ1-1; CDR3 length: 14; CDR3 protein: CASSQTAMNTEAFF; CDR3 DNA: TGTGCCAGCAGCCAGACTGCGATGAACACTGAAGCTTTCTTT
clone size: .; D gene: TRBD1; V gene: TRBV20-1; J gene: TRBJ2-1; CDR3 length: 16; CDR3 protein: CSARDRRQGGYNEQFF; CDR3 DNA: TGCAGTGCTAGAGATAGGCGACAGGGTGGCTACAATGAGCAGTTCTTC
clone size: few; D gene: .; V gene: TRBV5-1; J gene: TRBJ1-4; CDR3 length: 18; CDR3 protein: CASSLRGAHRAANEKLFF; CDR3 DNA: TGCGCCAGCAGCCTCCGGGGGGCCCATCGAGCGGCTAATGAAAAACTGTTTTTT
clone size: many; D gene: .; V gene: TRBV5-1; J gene: TRBJ2-7; CDR3 length: 15; CDR3 protein: CASSQDTSGVYEQYF; CDR3 DNA: TGCGCCAGCAGCCAAGACACCTCCGGGGTCTACGAGCAGTACTTC
clone size: .; D gene: .; V gene: TRBV9; J gene: TRBJ2-1; CDR3 length: 13; CDR3 protein: CASSVKFYNEQFF; CDR3 DNA: TGTGCCAGCAGCGTAAAGTTCTACAATGAGCAGTTCTTC
clone size: few; D gene: TRBD1; V gene: TRBV20-1; J gene: TRBJ1-2; CDR3 length: 12; CDR3 protein: CSASRQGTGYTF; CDR3 DNA: TGCAGTGCTAGTAGACAGGGTACTGGCTACACCTTC
clone size: .; D gene: .; V gene: TRBV3-1; J gene: TRBJ2-1; CDR3 length: 15; CDR3 protein: CASSQGGGQLNEQFF; CDR3 DNA: TGTGCCAGCAGCCAAGGGGGCGGGCAACTCAATGAGCAGTTCTTC
clone size: .; D gene: .; V gene: TRBV6-2/TRBV6-3; J gene: TRBJ1-5; CDR3 length: 16; CDR3 protein: CASSSLGGLSNQPQHF; CDR3 DNA: TGTGCCAGCAGTTCCCTAGGGGGGCTTAGCAATCAGCCCCAGCATTTT
clone size: few; D gene: TRBD2; V gene: TRBV5-1; J gene: TRBJ2-1; CDR3 length: 17; CDR3 protein: CASSRGLAGALDNEQFF; CDR3 DNA: TGCGCCAGCAGTCGAGGACTAGCGGGAGCTCTGGACAATGAGCAGTTCTTC
clone size: few; D gene: TRBD2; V gene: TRBV5-1; J gene: TRBJ2-5; CDR3 length: 14; CDR3 protein: CASSSAGGRETQYF; CDR3 DNA: TGCGCCAGCAGCTCAGCGGGGGGGCGGGAGACCCAGTACTTC
clone size: .; D gene: .; V gene: TRBV24-1; J gene: TRBJ1-3; CDR3 length: 15; CDR3 protein: CATSDPNRDRNTIYF; CDR3 DNA: TGTGCCACCAGTGATCCAAACAGGGATCGAAACACCATATATTTT
clone size: .; D gene: TRBD1; V gene: TRBV2; J gene: TRBJ2-7; CDR3 length: 15; CDR3 protein: CASSDIGTGVREQYF; CDR3 DNA: TGTGCCAGCAGTGATATCGGGACAGGGGTTCGCGAGCAGTACTTC
clone size: few; D gene: .; V gene: TRBV5-1; J gene: TRBJ2-1; CDR3 length: 15; CDR3 protein: CASSPGGQDYNEQFF; CDR3 DNA: TGCGCCAGCAGCCCCGGGGGCCAGGACTACAATGAGCAGTTCTTC